Presented here are 9 T cell receptor beta chains from one specimen sequenced in a study of blood T cell repertoires in COVID-19. Clones were read by immunoSEQ multiplex PCR, and TCRdb kept only the in-frame ones, dropping some. The table lists 110,000 or so clones, 75% to 90% of them singletons. The source material was peripheral blood. These receptors were obtained from a woman in her forties or fifties with acute or convalescent COVID-19.

The genes are TRBV6-2 or TRBV6-3 and TRBJ2-2; maybe TRBD1 (6 bases). The CDR3 length is 16 residues. Germline-derived CDR1 and CDR2 are MNHEY and SVGEGT. V lost 5 bases, J lost 3 bases, and 16 bases lay in between. CDR3 in DNA: TGTGCCAGCAGTAAACAGGGTAGGGTGGACACCGGGGAGCTGTTTTTT. The encoded protein is CASSKQGRVDTGELFF.

The gene calls are TRBV6-5 and TRBJ1-1, with D possibly being TRBD1 (6 bases). The germline V gene has CDR1 MNHEY and CDR2 SVGAGI. The CDR3 spans 14 residues. V dropped 6 bases and J dropped 5 bases, with 16 bases sitting between them. The CDR3 spells CASSLNTGYTEAFF. In DNA, the CDR3 is TGTGCCAGCAGCCTTAATACAGGGTATACTGAAGCTTTCTTT.

The rearrangement links TRBV27 to TRBJ2-7; a possible D gene is TRBD2 (5 bases). The CDR3 consists of 16 residues. The germline V and J ends were trimmed by 2 bases and 0 bases, with 14 bases remaining between them. Germline CDR1 and CDR2: MNHEY and SMNVEV (reference sequence). The CDR3 sequence is CASSLGSPVSSYEQYF. CDR3 DNA sequence: TGTGCCAGCAGTTTAGGGAGCCCCGTGAGCTCCTACGAGCAGTACTTC.

The chain links TRBV19 to TRBJ2-6; D may be TRBD2 (5 bases). Trimming took off 0 bases at V and 2 bases at J, with 11 bases between the two ends. Germline V gives CDR1 LNHDA, CDR2 SQIVND (reference sequence). This CDR3 is 17 amino acids long. CDR3 loop: CASSIEYVGAGANVLTF. The DNA for the CDR3 is TGTGCCAGTAGTATAGAGTACGTGGGAGCTGGGGCCAACGTCCTGACTTTC.

The chain has TRBV7-2 and TRBJ1-5; D perhaps matches TRBD1 (5 bases). With 2 bases removed from V and 8 bases from J, the gap between germline ends came to 19 bases. The CDR3 has 16 amino acids. CDR1 is SGHTA, CDR2 FQGNSA, per germline. CDR3 protein: CASSLQGGVPGEPQHF. The CDR3 region has the DNA TGTGCCAGCAGCTTACAGGGTGGGGTTCCGGGAGAGCCCCAGCATTTT.

This rearrangement joins TRBV12-3 or TRBV12-4 to TRBJ2-2; D ambiguous. Trimming cost V 2 bases and J 7 bases, with 8 bases left between them. The CDR3 has 13 amino acids. The CDR3 region has the DNA TGTGCCAGCAGTTTACGGCGACTCGGGGAGCTGTTTTTT. Its protein is CASSLRRLGELFF.

The chain links TRBV28 to TRBJ2-1, with D perhaps TRBD2 (6 bases). This CDR3 spans 16 amino acids. CDR1 is MDHEN, CDR2 SYDVKM, per germline. V lost 5 bases and J 5 bases, leaving 19 bases between the germline ends. The CDR3 DNA reads TGTGCCAGCAGTGTAGGGACTCAGCCGTCCGACAATGAGCAGTTCTTC. Translating it yields CASSVGTQPSDNEQFF.

The chain carries TRBV6-5 and TRBJ2-7; 10 bases fit TRBD2. Germline CDR1 and CDR2: MNHEY and SVGAGI. V lost 3 bases, J lost 4 bases, and 6 bases stayed unmatched. The CDR3 length is 15 residues. The DNA for the CDR3 is TGTGCCAGCAGTTATCGTCCTAGCGGGAGTTACGAGCAGTACTTC. Its translation is CASSYRPSGSYEQYF.

The chain joins TRBV15 to TRBJ1-5, with D tentatively TRBD1 (6 bases). CDR3 length equals 17 residues. Germline V gene sequence: CDR1 LNHNV, CDR2 YYDKDF (reference sequence). V lost 0 bases and J lost 0, with 12 bases in between. The CDR3 DNA reads TGTGCCACCAGCAGAGATCGGGGGGGCATTAGCAATCAGCCCCAGCATTTT. Translating gives CATSRDRGGISNQPQHF.